The clone carrying this TCR beta chain was found many times. Its specificity is unknown. MiXCR, run by TCRdb on the multiplex PCR reads, gives a single entry per CDR3 protein. This sample has 150,000 to 250,000 distinct CDR3 sequences, with around 29% found just once. V lost 1 base, J lost 0 bases, and 12 bases lay in between. The CDR3 runs to 16 residues. This sample was included in a study of breast tumors, draining lymph nodes, adjacent tissues. Study-wide findings and caveats: Tumor and nontumor repertoires were significantly more similar in luminal-like than in basal-like breast cancer. The lymph node origin of tumor T cells was framed as consistent with a hypothesis, not demonstrated. Tumors had less TCR diversity than lymph nodes, more than nontumor tissue.

The lymph nodes were axillary draining lymph nodes from breast cancer patients. This TCR was sampled from a female donor with breast cancer. Some clones in this sample may be carry-over from other donors' samples. The chain has TRBV12-3 or TRBV12-4 and TRBJ1-1, with a possible D match to TRBD1 (6 bases). The material sequenced was axillary lymph node tissue. CDR3 in amino acids: CASSLGGQLMNTEAFF. CDR3 DNA: TGTGCCAGCAGTTTAGGTGGACAGCTCATGAACACTGAAGCTTTCTTT.